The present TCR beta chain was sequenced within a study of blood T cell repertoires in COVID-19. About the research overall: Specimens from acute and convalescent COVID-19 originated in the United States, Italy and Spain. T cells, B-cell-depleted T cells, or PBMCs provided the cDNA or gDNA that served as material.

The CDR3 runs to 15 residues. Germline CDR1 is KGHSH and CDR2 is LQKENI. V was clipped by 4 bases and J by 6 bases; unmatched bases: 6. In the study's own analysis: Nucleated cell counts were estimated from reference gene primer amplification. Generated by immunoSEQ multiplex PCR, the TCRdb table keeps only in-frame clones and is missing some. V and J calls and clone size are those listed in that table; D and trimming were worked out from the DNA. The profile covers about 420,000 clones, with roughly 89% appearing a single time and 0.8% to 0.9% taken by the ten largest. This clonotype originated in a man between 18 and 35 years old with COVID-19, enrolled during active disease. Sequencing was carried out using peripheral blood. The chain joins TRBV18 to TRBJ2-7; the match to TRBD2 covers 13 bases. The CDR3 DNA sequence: TGTGCCAGCTCACGCGGACTAGCGGGAGACCCCGAGCAGTACTTC. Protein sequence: CASSRGLAGDPEQYF.